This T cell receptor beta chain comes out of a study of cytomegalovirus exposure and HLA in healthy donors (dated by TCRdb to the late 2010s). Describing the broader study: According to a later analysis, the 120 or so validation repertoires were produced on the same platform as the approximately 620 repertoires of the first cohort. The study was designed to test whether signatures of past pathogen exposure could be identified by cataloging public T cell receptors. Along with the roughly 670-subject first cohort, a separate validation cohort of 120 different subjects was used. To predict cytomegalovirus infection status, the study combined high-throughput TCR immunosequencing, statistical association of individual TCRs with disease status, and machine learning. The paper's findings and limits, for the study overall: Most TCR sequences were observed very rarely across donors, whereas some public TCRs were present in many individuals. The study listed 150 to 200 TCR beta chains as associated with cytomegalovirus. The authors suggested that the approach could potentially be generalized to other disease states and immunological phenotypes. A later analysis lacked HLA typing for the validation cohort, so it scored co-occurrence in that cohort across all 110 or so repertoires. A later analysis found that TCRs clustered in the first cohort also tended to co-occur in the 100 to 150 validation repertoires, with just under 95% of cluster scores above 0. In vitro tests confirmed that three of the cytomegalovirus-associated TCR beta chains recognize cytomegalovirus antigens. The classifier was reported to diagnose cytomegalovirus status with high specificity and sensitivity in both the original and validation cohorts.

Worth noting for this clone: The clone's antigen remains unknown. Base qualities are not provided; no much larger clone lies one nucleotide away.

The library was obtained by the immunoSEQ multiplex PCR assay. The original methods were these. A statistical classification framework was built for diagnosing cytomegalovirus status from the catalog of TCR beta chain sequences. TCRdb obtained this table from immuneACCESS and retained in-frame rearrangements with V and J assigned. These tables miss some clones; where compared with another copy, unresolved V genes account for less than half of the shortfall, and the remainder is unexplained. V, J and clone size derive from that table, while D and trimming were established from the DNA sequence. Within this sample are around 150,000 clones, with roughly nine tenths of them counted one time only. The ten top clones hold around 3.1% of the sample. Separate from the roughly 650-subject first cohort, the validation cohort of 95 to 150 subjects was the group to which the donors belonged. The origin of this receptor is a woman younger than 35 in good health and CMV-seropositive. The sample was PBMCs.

This receptor has the CDR3 CASSSPGQSSSGANVLTF. The DNA is TGCGCCAGCAGCTCCCCGGGACAGTCGAGCTCTGGGGCCAACGTCCTGACTTTC. In this chain, TRBV5-1 is recombined with TRBJ2-6, with 7 central nucleotides matching TRBD1. V and J are trimmed by 3 bases and 0 bases, and the gene matches miss 9 bases of the junction. Spanning cysteine to phenylalanine, the CDR3 consists of 18 amino acids. Only CDR3 DNA is held: 54 bases, read in frame from base 1. The germline V gene gives CDR1 as SGHRS and CDR2 as YFSETQ. The full variable domain, with segments outside the CDR3 supplied by the reference TRBV5-1 and TRBJ2-6 proteins, appears as KAGVTQTPRYLIKTRGQQVTLSCSPISGHRSVSWYQQTPGQGLQFLFEYFSETQRNKGNFPGRFSGRQFSNSRSEMNVSTLELGDSALYLCASSSPGQSSSGANVLTFGAGSRLTVL.